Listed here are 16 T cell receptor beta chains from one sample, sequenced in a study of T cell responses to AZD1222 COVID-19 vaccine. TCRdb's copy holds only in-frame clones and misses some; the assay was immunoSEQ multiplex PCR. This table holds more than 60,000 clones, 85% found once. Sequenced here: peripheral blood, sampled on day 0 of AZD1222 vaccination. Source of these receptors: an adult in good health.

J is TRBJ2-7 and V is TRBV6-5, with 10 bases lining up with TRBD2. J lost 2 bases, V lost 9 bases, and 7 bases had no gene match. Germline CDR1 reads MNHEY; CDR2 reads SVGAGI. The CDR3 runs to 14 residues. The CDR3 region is CASRSSGGPYEQYF. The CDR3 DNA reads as TGTGCCAGTAGATCTAGCGGGGGACCCTACGAGCAGTACTTC.

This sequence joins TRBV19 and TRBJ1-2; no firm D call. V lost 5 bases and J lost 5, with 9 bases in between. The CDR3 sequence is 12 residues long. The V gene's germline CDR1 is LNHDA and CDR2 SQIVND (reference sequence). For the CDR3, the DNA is TGTGCCAGTAGTCAGGCGGAGTATGGCTACACCTTC. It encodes CASSQAEYGYTF.

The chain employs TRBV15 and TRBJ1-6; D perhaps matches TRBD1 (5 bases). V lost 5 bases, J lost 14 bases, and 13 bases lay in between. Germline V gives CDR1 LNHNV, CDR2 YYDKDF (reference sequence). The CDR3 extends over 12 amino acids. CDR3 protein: CATSRGRDTLHF. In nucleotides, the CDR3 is TGTGCCACCAGCCGAGGCAGGGATACCCTCCACTTT.

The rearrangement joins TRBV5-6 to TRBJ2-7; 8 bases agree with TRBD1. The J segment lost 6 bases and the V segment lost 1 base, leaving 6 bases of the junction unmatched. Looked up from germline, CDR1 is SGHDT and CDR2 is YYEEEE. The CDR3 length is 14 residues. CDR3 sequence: CASSLLDRVREQYF. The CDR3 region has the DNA TGTGCCAGCAGCTTGTTGGACAGGGTACGCGAGCAGTACTTC.

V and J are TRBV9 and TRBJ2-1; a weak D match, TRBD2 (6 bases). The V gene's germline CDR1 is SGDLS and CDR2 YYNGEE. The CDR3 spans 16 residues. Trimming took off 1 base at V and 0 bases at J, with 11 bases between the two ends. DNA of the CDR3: TGTGCCAGCAGCGTAAGCGCAGCGGGCTCCTACAATGAGCAGTTCTTC. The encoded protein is CASSVSAAGSYNEQFF.

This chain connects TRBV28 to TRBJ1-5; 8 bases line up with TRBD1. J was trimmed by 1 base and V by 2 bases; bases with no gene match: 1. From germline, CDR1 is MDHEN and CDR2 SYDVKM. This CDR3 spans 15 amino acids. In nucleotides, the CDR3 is TGTGCCAGCAGTTTACAGGGGGCAAGCAATCAGCCCCAGCATTTT. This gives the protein CASSLQGASNQPQHF. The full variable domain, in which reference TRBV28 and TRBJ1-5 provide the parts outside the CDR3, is DVKVTQSSRYLVKRTGEKVFLECVQDMDHENMFWYRQDPGLGLRLIYFSYDVKMKEKGDIPEGYSVSREKKERFSLILESASTNQTSMYLCASSLQGASNQPQHFGDGTRLSIL.

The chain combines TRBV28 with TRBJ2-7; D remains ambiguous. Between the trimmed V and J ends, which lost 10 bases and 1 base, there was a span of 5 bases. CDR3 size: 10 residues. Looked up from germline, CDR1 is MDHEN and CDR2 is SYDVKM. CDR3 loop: CATYSYEQYF. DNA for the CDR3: TGTGCCACCTATTCCTACGAGCAGTACTTC.

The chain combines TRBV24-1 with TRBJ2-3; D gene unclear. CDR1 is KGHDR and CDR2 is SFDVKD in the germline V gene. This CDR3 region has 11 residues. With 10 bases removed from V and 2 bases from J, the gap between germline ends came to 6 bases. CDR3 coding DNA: TGTGCCACAGGAAACACAGATACGCAGTATTTT. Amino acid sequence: CATGNTDTQYF.

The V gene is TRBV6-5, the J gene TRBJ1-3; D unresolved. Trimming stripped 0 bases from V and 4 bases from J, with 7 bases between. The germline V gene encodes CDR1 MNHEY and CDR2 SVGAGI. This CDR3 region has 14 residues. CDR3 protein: CASSYSEFGNTIYF. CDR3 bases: TGTGCCAGCAGTTACTCGGAGTTCGGAAACACCATATATTTT.

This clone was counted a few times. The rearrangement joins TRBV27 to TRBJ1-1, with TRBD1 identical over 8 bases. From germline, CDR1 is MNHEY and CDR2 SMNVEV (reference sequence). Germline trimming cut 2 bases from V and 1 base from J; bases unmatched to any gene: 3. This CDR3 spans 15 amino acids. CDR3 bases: TGTGCCAGCAGTTTAACCGGACAGGGGAACACTGAAGCTTTCTTT. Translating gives CASSLTGQGNTEAFF.

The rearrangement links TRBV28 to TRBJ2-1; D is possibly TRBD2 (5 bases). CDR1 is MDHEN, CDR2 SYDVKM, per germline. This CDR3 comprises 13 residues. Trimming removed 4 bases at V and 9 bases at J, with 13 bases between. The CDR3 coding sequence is TGTGCCAGCAGTTCCCCCCTACGGGGTGAGCAGTTCTTC. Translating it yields CASSSPLRGEQFF.

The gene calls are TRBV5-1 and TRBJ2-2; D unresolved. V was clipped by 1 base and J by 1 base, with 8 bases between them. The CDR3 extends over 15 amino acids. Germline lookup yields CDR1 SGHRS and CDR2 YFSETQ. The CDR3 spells CASSLNPLNTGELFF. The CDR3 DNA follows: TGCGCCAGCAGCTTGAACCCATTGAACACCGGGGAGCTGTTTTTT.

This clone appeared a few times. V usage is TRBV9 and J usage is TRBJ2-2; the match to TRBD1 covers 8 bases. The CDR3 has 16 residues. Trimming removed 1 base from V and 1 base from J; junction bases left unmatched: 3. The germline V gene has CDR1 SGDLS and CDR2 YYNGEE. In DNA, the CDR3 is TGTGCCAGCAGCGTATTTGGGACAGGGAACACCGGGGAGCTGTTTTTT. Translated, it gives CASSVFGTGNTGELFF. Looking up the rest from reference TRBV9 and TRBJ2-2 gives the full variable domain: DSGVTQTPKHLITATGQRVTLRCSPRSGDLSVYWYQQSLDQGLQFLIQYYNGEERAKGNILERFSAQQFPDLHSELNLSSLELGDSALYFCASSVFGTGNTGELFFGEGSRLTVL.

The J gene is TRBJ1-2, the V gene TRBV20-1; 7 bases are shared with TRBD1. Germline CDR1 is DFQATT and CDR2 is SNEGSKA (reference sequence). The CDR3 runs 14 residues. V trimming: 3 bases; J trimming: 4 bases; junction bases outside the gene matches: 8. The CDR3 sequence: CSASPSGGGYGYTF. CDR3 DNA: TGCAGTGCTAGTCCCTCAGGGGGAGGCTATGGCTACACCTTC.

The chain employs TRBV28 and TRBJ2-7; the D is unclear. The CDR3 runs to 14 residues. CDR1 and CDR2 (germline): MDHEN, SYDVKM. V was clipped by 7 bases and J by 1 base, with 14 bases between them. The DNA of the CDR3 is TGTGCCAGCACCCCGCCAGGCTGGTCCTACGAGCAGTACTTC. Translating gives CASTPPGWSYEQYF. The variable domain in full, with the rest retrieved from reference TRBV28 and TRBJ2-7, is DVKVTQSSRYLVKRTGEKVFLECVQDMDHENMFWYRQDPGLGLRLIYFSYDVKMKEKGDIPEGYSVSREKKERFSLILESASTNQTSMYLCASTPPGWSYEQYFGPGTRLTVT.

In nucleotides, the CDR3 is TGTGCCAGCAGCTTAGGGACAGGGTGGGCCAATCAGCCCCAGCATTTT. Protein sequence: CASSLGTGWANQPQHF. The gene calls are TRBV7-9 and TRBJ1-5; the match to TRBD1 covers 8 bases. Germline V gene lookup returns CDR1 SEHNR and CDR2 FQNEAQ (reference sequence). V lost 1 base to trimming and J lost 3 bases; unmatched junction nucleotides: 5. The CDR3 is made up of 16 amino acids.